One T cell receptor (beta chain) is described in this entry. Its specificity is unknown. The same CDR3 is also encoded by other DNA sequences in this sample. Generated by immunoSEQ multiplex PCR, the TCRdb table keeps only in-frame clones and is missing some. In the table there are 2,500,000 or so clones, just over 90% of which are singletons. The CDR3 covers 13 residues. V was pared by 3 bases and J by 5 bases, with 10 bases between. Germline CDR1 reads SGHTA; CDR2 reads FQGNSA. This sample is part of a study of shared clonotypes between healthy human individuals. Study observations and caveats: Blood was the sole source, and tissue repertoires probably differ.

Sequenced: naive CD4+ T cells sorted from blood. Indicated subset: CD45RA+ positively selected. The receptor comes from a man between 18 and 29 years old in good health. The chain is built from TRBV7-2 and TRBJ2-5; possible D gene TRBD2, 5 bases. The CDR3 sequence: CASSFWGAETQYF. The CDR3 bases are TGTGCCAGCAGCTTTTGGGGAGCGGAGACCCAGTACTTC.